This TCR beta chain was recorded in a study of blood T cell repertoires in COVID-19. This table comes from immunoSEQ multiplex PCR, and its TCRdb copy is limited to in-frame clones, with some not included. The profile shows about 85,000 clones, approximately 89% of them singletons. The ends were cut back, 0 bases at V and 5 bases at J, with 9 bases in the middle. Germline V gene sequence: CDR1 SGDLS, CDR2 YYNGEE. The CDR3 covers 13 residues. The source material was peripheral blood. The rearrangement joins TRBV9 to TRBJ2-7, with D possibly TRBD2 on 5 matching bases. The source is a human donor with active COVID-19. The donor label of this sample is uncertain. The CDR3 DNA sequence: TGTGCCAGCAGCGTAGACGGGAAGAACGAGCAGTACTTC. Translated, it gives CASSVDGKNEQYF.